This T cell receptor beta chain was obtained from a study of blood T cell repertoires in COVID-19 (TCRdb year 2020). Context from the whole study: Samples from collaborators originated in the United States, Italy and Spain and spanned both the acute and convalescent phases of COVID-19. The prospective study material was composed of cDNA or gDNA derived from T cells, B-cell-depleted T cells, or PBMCs. The dataset comprised deeply sampled blood TCRbeta repertoires from subjects exposed to, actively infected with, or recovered from COVID-19. A freely available public database, intended as a resource for researchers studying the immune response to SARS-CoV-2, is where the repertoires were released. The samples were drawn from the first 160 participants of the ongoing ImmuneRACE study and from over a thousand subjects provided by 6 global collaborators. Sample metadata almost always included a de-identified subject ID, COVID-19 status, age in years and sex. HLA class I and class II types, where available, came from metadata supplied by the sample provider rather than from assay-based typing. What the authors observed across the whole study: Clinical and demographic metadata were provided uncurated, with the amount varying by source and participant.

TCRbeta CDR3 regions were amplified from genomic DNA using the immunoSEQ Assay, a bias-controlled multiplex PCR. Concerning the study's data processing: The number of nucleated cells in each sample was estimated from the amplification of reference gene primers within the assay. Sequence reads were collapsed and filtered to measure the absolute abundance of every unique TCRbeta CDR3 rearrangement. For each sample, productive Simpson clonality was calculated as the square root of Simpson's diversity index over productive rearrangements. As stored in TCRdb, this immuneACCESS dataset retains in-frame rearrangements with V and J assigned. A fraction of the clones does not appear; measured against another copy, unresolved V genes explain less than half of the discrepancy, and the remainder lacks a known reason. V, J and clone size derive from that table, while D and trimming were established from the DNA sequence. For this sample there are around 300,000 clones; 70% to 90% appear just once. Together, the top ten hold 1.6% of the sample.

Details on this clone: Its antigen target is currently unknown. Base qualities are not recorded, but no much larger clone differs from it by a single base.

The CDR3 sequence holds 12 residues, the cysteine and phenylalanine included. Only CDR3 DNA remains: 36 bases, in frame from the first base. V and J are truncated by 6 bases and 7 bases respectively, leaving an intervening sequence of 12 bases. CDR1 and CDR2 (MNHEY, SMNVEV) derive from the germline V gene (reference sequence). In Seattle, one collaborating source enrolled patients while the infection was active and tracked those patients longitudinally over the course of disease. Whole blood was collected in K2EDTA tubes by collaborating institutions according to the institutions' own protocols. For TCRbeta analysis, collaborator samples were shipped as frozen whole blood, as isolated PBMCs, or as DNA extracted from either sample type.

The clonotype was recovered from a woman aged 25 to 39 with COVID-19, enrolled during active disease. The rearrangement combines TRBV27 with TRBJ1-2, and possibly TRBD1, on 6 matching bases. The sequencing input was peripheral blood. The nucleotides are TGTGCCAGCAGCACAGGGAGTGGTGGCTACACCTTC. The resulting protein is CASSTGSGGYTF.